The TCR beta chain under discussion was sequenced for a study of blood T cell repertoires in COVID-19. Between the trimmed V and J ends, which lost 0 bases and 0 bases, there was a span of 8 bases. This CDR3 comprises 15 residues. Germline V CDR1 and CDR2: MGHRA, YSYEKL. Assay: immunoSEQ multiplex PCR; the TCRdb copy retains only in-frame clones and omits some. Of a few hundred thousand clones listed, approximately 83% are singletons. The rearrangement joins TRBV4-1 to TRBJ1-1; D is unclear. The specimen sequenced was peripheral blood. The clonotype was recovered from a woman aged 70 to 79 with acute or convalescent COVID-19. CDR3 in amino acids: CASSQEPGMNTEAFF. Written as DNA, the CDR3 is TGCGCCAGCAGCCAAGAGCCCGGGATGAACACTGAAGCTTTCTTT.